The clone carrying this TCR beta chain turned up a few times. Measured with immunoSEQ multiplex PCR; TCRdb has only the in-frame clones, and not every one. Among 20,000 to 25,000 clones listed, around 42% were seen once. After mixed lymphocyte reaction, dividing CD4+ and CD8+ responder T cells were sorted. V dropped 0 bases and J dropped 0 bases, with 10 bases sitting between them. This CDR3 is built from 17 residues. Germline values: CDR1 SGHRS, CDR2 YFSETQ. The record originates from a study of graft-versus-host responses after intestinal transplantation. In the study overall: Once they had received anti-thymocyte globulin induction, all recipients took tacrolimus and steroids for approximately 3 years.

Study-wide points: Early post-transplant HvG declines showed an association with peak circulating GvH clone levels. In recipient marrow, GvH clones were found, and some appeared first in ileum or blood.

This sequence joins TRBV5-1 and TRBJ1-6, with D perhaps TRBD1 (5 bases). The TCR sequence derives from a human patient who received an intestinal transplant. Sequencing used alloreactive CD4+ T cells from a mixed lymphocyte reaction culture, obtained before intestinal transplant. The subset denotes: CFSE-low proliferating T cells sorted from approximately six-day pre-transplant mixed lymphocyte reaction (GvH or HvG direction). The CDR3 bases are TGCGCCAGCAGCTTGGGGCAGGGAAGCTCCTATAATTCACCCCTCCACTTT. This sequence encodes CASSLGQGSSYNSPLHF.